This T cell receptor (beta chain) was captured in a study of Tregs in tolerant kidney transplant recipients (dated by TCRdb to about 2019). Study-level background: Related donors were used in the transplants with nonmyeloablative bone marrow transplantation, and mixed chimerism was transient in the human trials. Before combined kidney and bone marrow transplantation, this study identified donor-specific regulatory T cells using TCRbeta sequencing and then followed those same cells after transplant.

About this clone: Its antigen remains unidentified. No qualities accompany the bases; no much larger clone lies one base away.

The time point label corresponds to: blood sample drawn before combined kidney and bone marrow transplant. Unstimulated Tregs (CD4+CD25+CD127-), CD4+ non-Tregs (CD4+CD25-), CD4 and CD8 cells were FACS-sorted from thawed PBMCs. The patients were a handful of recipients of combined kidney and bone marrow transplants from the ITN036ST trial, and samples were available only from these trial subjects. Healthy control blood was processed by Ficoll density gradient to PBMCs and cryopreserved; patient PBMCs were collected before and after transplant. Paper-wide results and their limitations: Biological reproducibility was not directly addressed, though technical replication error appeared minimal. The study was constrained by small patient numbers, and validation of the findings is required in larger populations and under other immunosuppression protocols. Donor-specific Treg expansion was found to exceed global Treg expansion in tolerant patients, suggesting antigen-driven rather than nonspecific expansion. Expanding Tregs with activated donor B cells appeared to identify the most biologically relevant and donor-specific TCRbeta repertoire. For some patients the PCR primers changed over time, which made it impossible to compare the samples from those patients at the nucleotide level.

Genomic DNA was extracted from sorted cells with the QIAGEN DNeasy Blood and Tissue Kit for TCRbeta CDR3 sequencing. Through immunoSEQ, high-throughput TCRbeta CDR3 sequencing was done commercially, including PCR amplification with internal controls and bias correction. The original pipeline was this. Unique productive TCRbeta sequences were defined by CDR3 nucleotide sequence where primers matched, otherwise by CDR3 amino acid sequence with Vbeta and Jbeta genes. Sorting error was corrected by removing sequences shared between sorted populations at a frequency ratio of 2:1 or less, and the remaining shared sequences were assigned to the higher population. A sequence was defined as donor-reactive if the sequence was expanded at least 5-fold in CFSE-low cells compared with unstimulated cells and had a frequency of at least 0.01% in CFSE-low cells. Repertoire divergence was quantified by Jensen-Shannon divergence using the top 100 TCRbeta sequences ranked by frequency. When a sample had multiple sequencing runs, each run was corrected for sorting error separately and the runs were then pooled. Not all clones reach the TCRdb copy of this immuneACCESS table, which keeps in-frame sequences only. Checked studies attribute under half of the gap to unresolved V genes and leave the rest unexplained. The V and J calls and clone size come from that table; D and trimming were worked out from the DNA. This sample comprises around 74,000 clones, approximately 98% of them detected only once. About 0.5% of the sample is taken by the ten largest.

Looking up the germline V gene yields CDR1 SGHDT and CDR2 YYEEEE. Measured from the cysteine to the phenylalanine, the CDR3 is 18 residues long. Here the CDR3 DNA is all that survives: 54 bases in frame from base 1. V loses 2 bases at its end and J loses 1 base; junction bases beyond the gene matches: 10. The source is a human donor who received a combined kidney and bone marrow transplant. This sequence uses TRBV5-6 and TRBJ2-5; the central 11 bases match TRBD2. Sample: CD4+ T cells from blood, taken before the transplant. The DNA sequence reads TGTGCCAGCAGCTTCCGCCTAGCGGGGGGTCCGGCCCAAGAGACCCAGTACTTC. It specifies CASSFRLAGGPAQETQYF.